This TCR beta chain emerged from a study of blood T cell repertoires in COVID-19. Study information: There were acute and convalescent COVID-19 samples, and they came from the United States, Italy and Spain. In each case, the material was cDNA or gDNA derived from T cells, B-cell-depleted T cells, or PBMCs.

Under the authors' procedure: Amplification from reference gene primers served as the basis for estimated nucleated cell counts. Assay: immunoSEQ multiplex PCR; the TCRdb copy retains only in-frame clones and omits some. That table is the source of V, J and clone size, and D and trimming were worked out from the DNA. The sample yields around 100,000 clones, over 80% seen once. This CDR3 spans 13 amino acids. Germline lookup yields CDR1 SGHRS and CDR2 YFSETQ. Trimming removed 4 bases from V and 5 bases from J; junction bases left unmatched: 4. The sequence came from a woman between 65 and 79 years old with acute or convalescent COVID-19. This chain joins TRBV5-1 and TRBJ2-7; 9 bases match TRBD1. Source material: peripheral blood. This chain's CDR3 is CASSAGQGDEQYF. CDR3 bases: TGCGCCAGCAGCGCGGGACAGGGAGACGAGCAGTACTTC.